The 23 T cell receptor beta chains in this list originate from one sample, sequenced in a study of blood T cell repertoires in COVID-19. Clones were read by immunoSEQ multiplex PCR, and TCRdb kept only the in-frame ones, dropping some. Among a few hundred thousand clones listed, roughly 84% were seen once. The sequenced sample consisted of peripheral blood. The receptors stem from a man aged 50 to 60 with COVID-19, enrolled during active disease.

The rearrangement joins TRBV5-1 to TRBJ2-3; D gene ambiguous. Per the germline V gene, CDR1 is SGHRS and CDR2 is YFSETQ. V was clipped by 0 bases and J by 0 bases, with 17 bases between them. CDR3 length equals 18 residues. As DNA, the CDR3 is TGCGCCAGCAGCTTGGAAGCACGAATAGCTGGGAGCACAGATACGCAGTATTTT. Protein product: CASSLEARIAGSTDTQYF.

V and J are TRBV15 and TRBJ2-3; tentatively, D is TRBD2 (6 bases). CDR3 size: 15 residues. With 1 base removed from V and 2 bases from J, the gap between germline ends came to 10 bases. Germline V lookup: CDR1 LNHNV, CDR2 YYDKDF (reference sequence). The CDR3 DNA follows: TGTGCCACCAGCAGAGCGGGGGAATCCACAGATACGCAGTATTTT. It encodes CATSRAGESTDTQYF.

This clone was counted between two and nine times. The chain joins TRBV6-5 to TRBJ2-5, with 7 bases lining up with TRBD1. J was trimmed by 4 bases and V by 6 bases; bases with no gene match: 11. Germline CDR1 reads MNHEY; CDR2 reads SVGAGI. The CDR3 totals 15 residues. CDR3 sequence (DNA): TGTGCCAGCAGGCCTTTGACAGGGTCCGCAGAGACCCAGTACTTC. This sequence encodes CASRPLTGSAETQYF.

The chain has TRBV19 and TRBJ1-1; D perhaps matches TRBD1 (5 bases). V was trimmed by 4 bases and J by 1 base, leaving 7 bases between them. CDR1 is LNHDA and CDR2 is SQIVND in the germline V gene (reference sequence). This CDR3 contains 13 residues. CDR3 nucleotide sequence: TGTGCCAGTAGTAGCGACAGGAACACTGAAGCTTTCTTT. Residues: CASSSDRNTEAFF.

J is TRBJ2-7 and V is TRBV19; a weak D match, TRBD1 (6 bases). V lost 5 bases and J 0 bases, leaving 14 bases between the germline ends. The CDR3 length is 15 residues. Germline-derived CDR1 and CDR2 are LNHDA and SQIVND (reference sequence). This CDR3 reads CASSVYRDPSYEQYF. CDR3 nucleotide sequence: TGTGCCAGTAGTGTGTACAGGGACCCCTCCTACGAGCAGTACTTC.

The chain has TRBV5-1 and TRBJ2-2; D call uncertain. CDR3 size: 16 residues. The ends were cut back, 4 bases at V and 4 bases at J, with 17 bases in the middle. Looked up from germline, CDR1 is SGHRS and CDR2 is YFSETQ. CDR3 sequence reads: CASSRTLTDGTGELFF. The CDR3 coding sequence is TGCGCCAGCAGCCGAACATTGACTGACGGCACCGGGGAGCTGTTTTTT.

CDR3: CASETGSKYGYTF. CDR3 DNA: TGTGCCAGCGAGACAGGTTCAAAGTATGGCTACACCTTC. The chain employs TRBV28 and TRBJ1-2, with D possibly being TRBD1 (6 bases). The CDR3 has 13 residues. Germline CDR1 MDHEN, CDR2 SYDVKM. V was trimmed by 8 bases and J by 5 bases, leaving 15 bases between them.

The V gene is TRBV7-2, the J gene TRBJ2-7; 12 nucleotides agree with TRBD1. CDR1 is SGHTA, CDR2 FQGNSA, per germline. The CDR3 consists of 15 residues. V lost 5 bases to trimming and J lost 8 bases; unmatched junction nucleotides: 10. The CDR3 DNA follows: TGTGCCAGCAGCCTCGGGACAGGGGGCTTGGGCAAGCAGTACTTC. Translation gives CASSLGTGGLGKQYF.

This clone appeared once. The genes are TRBV2 and TRBJ1-2; D unclear. V lost 2 bases to trimming and J lost 4 bases, with 8 bases between them. In germline, CDR1 is SNHLY, CDR2 FYNNEI. This CDR3 spans 13 amino acids. The CDR3 DNA reads TGTGCCAGCAGTGAAAGTGTTAGCTATGGCTACACCTTC. It encodes CASSESVSYGYTF. Full variable domain (outside the CDR3, taken from reference TRBV2 and TRBJ1-2): EPEVTQTPSHQVTQMGQEVILRCVPISNHLYFYWYRQILGQKVEFLVSFYNNEISEKSEIFDDQFSVERPDGSNFTLKIRSTKLEDSAMYFCASSESVSYGYTFGSGTRLTVV.

This chain connects TRBV7-9 to TRBJ1-2; D unclear. This CDR3 contains 14 residues. Trimming took 0 bases from V and 2 from J, leaving 7 bases between them. Germline-derived CDR1 and CDR2 are SEHNR and FQNEAQ (reference sequence). This chain's CDR3 is CASSLATFNYGYTF. The CDR3 DNA follows: TGTGCCAGCAGCTTAGCAACTTTCAACTATGGCTACACCTTC.

This chain connects TRBV15 to TRBJ2-1; TRBD2 agrees at 8 bases. The V gene end was trimmed by 2 bases and the J gene end by 8 bases; junction bases not matched to a gene: 8. The CDR3 totals 15 residues. Germline-derived CDR1 and CDR2 are LNHNV and YYDKDF (reference sequence). Written as DNA, the CDR3 is TGTGCCACCAGCAGATCCCAGCGGGGGAAGGATGAGCAGTTCTTC. Translation gives CATSRSQRGKDEQFF.

V is TRBV19 and J is TRBJ2-1; D unclear. Trimming removed 5 bases at V and 0 bases at J, with 17 bases between. The CDR3 consists of 17 residues. CDR1 and CDR2 (germline): LNHDA, SQIVND (reference sequence). This CDR3 reads CASSSVLPPGSYNEQFF. In nucleotides, the CDR3 is TGTGCCAGTAGTTCGGTCCTCCCCCCCGGCTCCTACAATGAGCAGTTCTTC.

The chain has TRBV27 and TRBJ2-2; 7 bases align to TRBD2. The CDR3 consists of 15 residues. From germline, CDR1 is MNHEY and CDR2 SMNVEV (reference sequence). V was clipped by 4 bases and J by 6 bases; unmatched bases: 8. CDR3 amino acids: CASSYRGLVAGELFF. The DNA of the CDR3 is TGTGCCAGCAGTTATAGAGGACTAGTCGCCGGGGAGCTGTTTTTT.

This chain uses TRBV5-1 with TRBJ2-1; 13 bases agree with TRBD2. The germline V gene encodes CDR1 SGHRS and CDR2 YFSETQ. The CDR3 loop spans 15 amino acids. V was pared by 5 bases and J by 4 bases, with 3 bases of the junction left unmatched. CDR3 coding DNA: TGCGCCAGCAGTCCGGGACTAGCGGGGTACAATGAGCAGTTCTTC. Residues: CASSPGLAGYNEQFF.

This clone was observed a handful of times. The chain links TRBV19 to TRBJ2-1; 9 positions agree with TRBD1. The CDR3 extends over 16 amino acids. With V trimmed by 6 bases and J by 8 bases, 14 bases remained unmatched. Per germline, CDR1 LNHDA and CDR2 SQIVND (reference sequence). The DNA for the CDR3 is TGTGCCAGTAGCACTTCCGGGACAGGGTGGGTCGATGAGCAGTTCTTC. Translating it yields CASSTSGTGWVDEQFF.

This clone occurred once. The chain combines TRBV10-3 with TRBJ1-1; tentative D call: TRBD1 (5 bases). CDR3 length: 14 amino acids. V dropped 6 bases and J dropped 2 bases, with 13 bases sitting between them. The germline CDR1 and CDR2 sequences are ENHRY and SYGVKD. The DNA for the CDR3 is TGTGCCATCAGCTATCAAACAGGTAACACTGAAGCTTTCTTT. Translating gives CAISYQTGNTEAFF.

The J gene is TRBJ2-2, the V gene TRBV19; 8 nucleotides match TRBD2. V trimming: 1 base; J trimming: 3 bases; junction bases outside the gene matches: 7. Germline-derived CDR1 and CDR2 are LNHDA and SQIVND (reference sequence). The CDR3 extends over 17 amino acids. CDR3 amino acids: CASSIVSASGHTGELFF. CDR3 nucleotide sequence: TGTGCCAGTAGTATAGTTTCGGCTAGCGGGCACACCGGGGAGCTGTTTTTT.

V and J are TRBV9 and TRBJ2-5; perhaps TRBD2 as D (7 bases). Trimming took 0 bases from V and 5 from J, leaving 17 bases between them. CDR3 size: 16 residues. CDR1 SGDLS and CDR2 YYNGEE come from the germline V gene. Here the CDR3 DNA reads TGTGCCAGCAGCGTAGTGGATTGGGGGGGCCGCGAGACCCAGTACTTC. It translates to CASSVVDWGGRETQYF.

The chain is built from TRBV27 and TRBJ1-4; 9 bases are a match to TRBD1. CDR1 is MNHEY, CDR2 SMNVEV, per germline (reference sequence). Trimming removed 2 bases from V and 8 bases from J; junction bases left unmatched: 15. The CDR3 consists of 18 residues. Here the CDR3 reads CASSLRQGGLGGWEKLFF. CDR3 bases: TGTGCCAGCAGTTTAAGACAGGGGGGGTTGGGGGGTTGGGAAAAACTGTTTTTT.

This clone was seen a handful of times. The chain employs TRBV11-2 and TRBJ2-5; 9 positions agree with TRBD1. The CDR3 runs to 15 residues. V shed 5 bases and J 1 base; nucleotides not matched to a gene: 5. CDR1 is SGHAT, CDR2 FQNNGV, per germline. CDR3 in DNA: TGTGCCAGCAGCCCGGGACAGGGTATCCAAGAGACCCAGTACTTC. Its translation is CASSPGQGIQETQYF.

This clone was seen just once. The CDR3 is CASSLTRQKLTYEQYF. In DNA form, the CDR3 reads TGTGCCAGCAGCTTAACCAGACAGAAACTAACGTACGAGCAGTACTTC. The V and J genes are TRBV7-3 and TRBJ2-7, with a possible D match to TRBD1 (5 bases). CDR3 length: 16 amino acids. Germline lookup yields CDR1 SGHTA and CDR2 FQGTGA. The V end lost 0 bases, the J end lost 4 bases, and 16 bases lay between the germline ends.

The J gene is TRBJ1-2, the V gene TRBV5-1, with 9 positions matching TRBD1. The CDR3 spans 14 residues. With V trimmed by 4 bases and J by 3 bases, 4 bases remained unmatched. Germline V lookup: CDR1 SGHRS, CDR2 YFSETQ. Written as DNA, the CDR3 is TGCGCCAGCAGCAAGGACAGGGGCGACTATGGCTACACCTTC. Translated, it gives CASSKDRGDYGYTF.

V is TRBV12-3 or TRBV12-4 and J is TRBJ1-2, with D tentatively TRBD1 (6 bases). The V gene lost 5 bases and the J gene lost 2 bases, with 9 bases spanning the gap. The CDR3 has 13 residues. The CDR3, as DNA: TGTGCCAGCAGTCTGACAGGAAACTATGGCTACACCTTC. Residues: CASSLTGNYGYTF.